The table lists the clone carrying this TCR beta chain with many counts. The antigen remains unidentified. Germline V gene lookup returns CDR1 LNHDA and CDR2 SQIVND (reference sequence). There are 17 residues in the CDR3. Trimming left V 7 bases short and J 8 bases short, with 29 bases between. Researchers tagged individual cDNA molecules with unique molecular identifiers. TCRdb ran MiXCR on the 5' RACE reads and lists one entry per CDR3 protein. The sample has tens of thousands of distinct CDR3 sequences; under 15% are singletons. The sample is drawn from a study of early T cells in non-severe SARS-CoV-2 infection. Across the study: Chains were not paired, and sequencing was done on bulk RNA from unsorted whole blood.

Study conclusions and caveats: Private and CD4 specificities were missed by VDJdb matching, skewed to anti-spike CD8.

Sequencing was carried out using whole blood. This TCR was recovered from an adult who was a healthcare worker with PCR-confirmed SARS-CoV-2 infection or an uninfected control (not recorded which). The V and J genes are TRBV19 and TRBJ1-2; weak D call: TRBD1 (6 bases). The CDR3 protein is CASNRNSRGRLRDGYTF. CDR3 bases: TGTGCCAGTAATCGAAACTCCAGGGGCCGCCTAAGGGACGGCTACACCTTC.